These T cell receptor beta chains were read from a single sample in a study of T cell repertoires in cytomegalovirus infection. TCRdb recomputed calls from the reads with MiXCR, one row per CDR3 protein. The data show a few hundred thousand distinct CDR3 sequences, about 18% seen once. The sequenced sample was CD8+ T cells from PBMCs. Source of these receptors: a human donor in good health (CMV status not recorded). Some clones in this sample may be carry-over from other donors' samples. CDR3s include the opening cysteine and the closing phenylalanine or tryptophan. The D gene is left open where the match is weak. Part of the rows lack a size; the others show once, few, many or a class for expanded clones.

TRBV11-2	TRBJ1-2	many	NA	TGTGCCAGCAGCCATGGGGACAATTCTGGCTACACCTTC	CASSHGDNSGYTF
TRBV7-9	TRBJ2-2	NA	TRBD2	TGTGCCAGCAGCTTCCCAGCGGGACTAACGAACACCGGGGAGCTGTTTTTT	CASSFPAGLTNTGELFF
TRBV12-3/TRBV12-4	TRBJ2-3	NA	TRBD2	TGTGCCAGCAGTTTAGTCCTAGCGGGGGGATTTGGTACAGATACGCAGTATTTT	CASSLVLAGGFGTDTQYF
TRBV7-6	TRBJ2-3	NA	NA	TGTGCCAGCAGTCGAACCGGCCCTTACAGTCCCGCAGATACGCAGTATTTT	CASSRTGPYSPADTQYF
TRBV12-3/TRBV12-4	TRBJ2-7	many	TRBD1	TGTGCCAGCAGTTCTACAGGGGTCTACGAGCAGTACTTC	CASSSTGVYEQYF
TRBV23-1	TRBJ1-1	NA	NA	TGCGCCAGCAGGAGGAAGGACCCAGTAAGAAGTCAGAACACTGAAGCTTTCTTT	CASRRKDPVRSQNTEAFF
TRBV19	TRBJ1-5	NA	NA	TGTGCCAGTAGACTAGGTGATGGATACCATCAGCCCCAGCATTTT	CASRLGDGYHQPQHF
TRBV28	TRBJ1-6	many	NA	TGTGCCAGCAGTTTGGGGGATGTCGGTGCCTATAATTCACCCCTCCACTTT	CASSLGDVGAYNSPLHF
TRBV12-3/TRBV12-4	TRBJ2-1	many	TRBD1	TGTGCCAGCAGTCACTTAATGGGACAGGGGTATTACGATGAGCAGTTCTTC	CASSHLMGQGYYDEQFF
TRBV7-6	TRBJ1-1	many	NA	TGTGCCAGCAGCCCCGGTGCGTTGGGGGGAGCTGAAGCTTTCTTT	CASSPGALGGAEAFF
TRBV7-2	TRBJ1-5	many	NA	TGTGCCAGCAGCTTTGGGGGCAATCAGCCCCAGCATTTT	CASSFGGNQPQHF
TRBV6-2/TRBV6-3	TRBJ2-7	many	NA	TGTGCCAGCGGTTCTTGGGACGGAACCTACGAGCAGTACTTC	CASGSWDGTYEQYF
TRBV7-8	TRBJ1-2	many	NA	TGTGCCAGCAGCTTAGGGGGTCGGAGCTATGGCTACACCTTC	CASSLGGRSYGYTF
TRBV7-2	TRBJ2-1	many	NA	TGTGCCAGCAGCTTAGTACTCGGTGAGCAGTTCTTC	CASSLVLGEQFF